This T cell receptor (beta chain) was recorded in a study of blood T cell repertoires in COVID-19. Study in general: Acute and convalescent COVID-19 samples came from the United States, Italy and Spain. The analysed material was cDNA or gDNA that came from T cells, B-cell-depleted T cells, or PBMCs.

This clone was seen only a few times. In the original processing: Amplification with reference gene primers provided the estimates of nucleated cell counts. Method: immunoSEQ multiplex PCR; TCRdb's copy keeps in-frame clones and lacks some. That table is the source of V, J and clone size, and D and trimming were worked out from the DNA. The table lists 310,000 or so clones, around 90% of them singletons, with 1% in the top ten. Sample: peripheral blood. The receptor was derived from a man aged 50 or older with active or convalescent COVID-19.

CDR3 protein: CASSLGTPSSYNSPLHF. The CDR3 nucleotides read TGTGCCAGCAGCCTTGGGACTCCGAGCTCCTATAATTCACCCCTCCACTTT. The chain joins TRBV9 to TRBJ1-6; possible D gene TRBD1, 5 bases. This CDR3 contains 17 residues. The V end was cut by 4 bases, the J end by 0 bases, with 14 bases between. CDR1 is SGDLS and CDR2 is YYNGEE in the germline V gene.